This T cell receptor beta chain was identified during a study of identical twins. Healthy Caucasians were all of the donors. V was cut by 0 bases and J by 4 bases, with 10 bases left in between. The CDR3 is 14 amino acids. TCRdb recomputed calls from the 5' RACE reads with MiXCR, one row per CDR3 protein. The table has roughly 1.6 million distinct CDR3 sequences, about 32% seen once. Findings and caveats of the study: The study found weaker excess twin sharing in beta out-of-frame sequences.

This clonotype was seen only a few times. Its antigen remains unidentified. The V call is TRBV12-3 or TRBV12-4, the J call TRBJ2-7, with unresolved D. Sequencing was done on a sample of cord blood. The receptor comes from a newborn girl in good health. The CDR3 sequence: CASSLARVRYEQYF. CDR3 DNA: TGTGCCAGCAGTTTAGCCCGGGTTAGATACGAGCAGTACTTC.